These 3 T cell receptor beta chains originate from one sample sequenced in a study of T cell responses to AZD1222 COVID-19 vaccine. TCRdb keeps only in-frame clones here, not all; method: immunoSEQ multiplex PCR. The profile shows roughly 140,000 clones, around 88% of them singletons. Sequencing used peripheral blood, obtained on day 0 of AZD1222 vaccination. Receptors were obtained from an adult in good health.

This clone was counted once. The gene calls are TRBV24-1 and TRBJ2-2; perhaps D is TRBD1 or TRBD2 (5 bases each). Trimming cost V 5 bases and J 6 bases, with 15 bases left between them. The germline CDR1 and CDR2 sequences are KGHDR and SFDVKD. The CDR3 consists of 15 residues. In nucleotides, the CDR3 is TGTGCCACCAGTGCCGGGGCTAAGCATGCCGGGGAGCTGTTTTTT. Its translation: CATSAGAKHAGELFF.

This clone occurred once. The chain has TRBV28 and TRBJ2-1; D gene unclear. CDR1 is MDHEN, CDR2 SYDVKM, per germline. V was shortened by 5 bases and J by 0 bases, with 14 bases between the two germline ends. The CDR3 contains 16 residues. CDR3 sequence (DNA): TGTGCCAGCAGTCCCCCCCGCACCCGCTCCTACAATGAGCAGTTCTTC. Protein product: CASSPPRTRSYNEQFF.

The chain uses TRBV10-2 and TRBJ1-5; TRBD1 aligns across 12 bases. Looked up from germline, CDR1 is WSHSY and CDR2 is SAAADI. CDR3 length: 15 amino acids. Losses at the gene ends were 6 bases for V and 2 bases for J; bases not matched to a gene: 2. In nucleotides, the CDR3 is TGCGCCAGCAGGGGACAGGGGGCCGGCAATCAGCCCCAGCATTTT. Translating gives CASRGQGAGNQPQHF.